This T cell receptor (beta chain) was documented in a study of T cell changes during pregnancy in multiple sclerosis. Germline trimming cut 7 bases from V and 12 bases from J; bases unmatched to any gene: 16. This CDR3 contains 16 residues. Germline V lookup: CDR1 MNHEY, CDR2 SMNVEV (reference sequence). Method: immunoSEQ multiplex PCR; TCRdb's copy keeps in-frame clones and lacks some. The table has roughly 77,000 clones, around 90% seen once. The receptor was derived from a female donor with multiple sclerosis, enrolled in a pregnancy study. This chain uses TRBV27 with TRBJ2-1; 12 nucleotides align to TRBD2. The specimen comprised peripheral blood, sampled in the second trimester of pregnancy. Here the CDR3 reads CASNPLAGGAAVGQFF. CDR3 DNA sequence: TGTGCCAGCAACCCACTAGCGGGGGGCGCCGCTGTAGGGCAGTTCTTC.